The clone carrying this T cell receptor (beta chain) was counted at least ten times. In the same sample, other DNA sequences code for this CDR3. Germline-derived CDR1 and CDR2 are MNHEY and SMNVEV (reference sequence). The CDR3 totals 13 residues. The V end lost 2 bases, the J end lost 2 bases, and 6 bases lay between the germline ends. Self-reported history from a screening survey and questionnaire set each donor's cohort. These data originate in a study of blood T cell repertoires in COVID-19. Study as a whole: Whether acute or convalescent, the COVID-19 samples came from the United States, Italy and Spain. PBMCs, B-cell-depleted T cells, or T cells were the source of the cDNA or gDNA that made up the material.

Original processing notes: Amplified reference gene primers provided the basis for estimating nucleated cell counts. Produced via immunoSEQ multiplex PCR; TCRdb's table is partial and in-frame only. V and J calls and clone size are copied from that table; D and trimming were computed from the DNA. The top ten clones hold about 9.3% of a sample with under 250,000 clones, 85% of them seen once. The sequencing sample was made of PBMCs or T cells enriched from blood (not recorded which). The TCR originated in a woman aged 50 to 65 with acute COVID-19. This sequence joins TRBV27 and TRBJ1-1; a possible D gene is TRBD1 (5 bases). The CDR3 spells CASSLQGNTEAFF. CDR3 in DNA: TGTGCCAGCAGTTTACAGGGTAACACTGAAGCTTTCTTT.